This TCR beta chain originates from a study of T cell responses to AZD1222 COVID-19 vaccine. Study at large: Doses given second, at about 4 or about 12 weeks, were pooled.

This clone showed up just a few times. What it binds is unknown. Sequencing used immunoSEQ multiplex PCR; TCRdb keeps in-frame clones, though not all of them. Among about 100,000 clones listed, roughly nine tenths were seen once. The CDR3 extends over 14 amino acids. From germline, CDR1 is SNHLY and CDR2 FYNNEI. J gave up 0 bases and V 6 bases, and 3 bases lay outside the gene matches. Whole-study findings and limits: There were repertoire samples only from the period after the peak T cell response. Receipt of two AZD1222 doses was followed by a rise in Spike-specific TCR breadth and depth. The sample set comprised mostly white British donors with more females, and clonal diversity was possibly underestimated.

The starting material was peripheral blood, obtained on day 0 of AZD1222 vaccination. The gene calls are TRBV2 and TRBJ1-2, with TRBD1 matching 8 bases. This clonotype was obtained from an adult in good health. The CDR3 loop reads CASRRQGTNYGYTF. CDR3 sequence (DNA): TGTGCCAGCAGGAGACAGGGGACTAACTATGGCTACACCTTC.